This T cell receptor beta chain is drawn from a study of technical replicates of blood from a few donors. Method: immunoSEQ multiplex PCR; TCRdb's copy keeps in-frame clones and lacks some. The table shows fewer than 95,000 clones, with around 94% occurring only once. There are 15 residues in the CDR3. Looked up from germline, CDR1 is ENHRY and CDR2 is SYGVKD. J was trimmed by 6 bases and V by 0 bases; bases with no gene match: 1. Sequenced: T cells isolated from PBMCs. This clonotype originated in a human donor in good health. V usage is TRBV10-3 and J usage is TRBJ2-2, with 10 positions matching TRBD2. Here the CDR3 reads CAISESTSGSGELFF. In DNA, the CDR3 is TGTGCCATCAGTGAGTCGACTAGCGGGTCCGGGGAGCTGTTTTTT.